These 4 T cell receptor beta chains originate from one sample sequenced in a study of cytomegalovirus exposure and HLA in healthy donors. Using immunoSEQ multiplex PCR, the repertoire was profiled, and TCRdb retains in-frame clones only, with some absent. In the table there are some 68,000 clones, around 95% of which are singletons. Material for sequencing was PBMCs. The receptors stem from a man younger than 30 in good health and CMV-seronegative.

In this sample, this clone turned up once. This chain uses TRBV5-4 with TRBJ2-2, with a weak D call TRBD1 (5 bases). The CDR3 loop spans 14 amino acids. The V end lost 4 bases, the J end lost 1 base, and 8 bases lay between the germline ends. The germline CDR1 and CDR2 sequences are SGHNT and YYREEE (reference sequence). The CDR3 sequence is CASSAGQNTGELFF. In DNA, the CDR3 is TGTGCCAGCAGCGCTGGACAGAACACCGGGGAGCTGTTTTTT.

The CDR3: CASSLYPGSGEQYF. CDR3 in DNA: TGTGCCAGCAGTTTATACCCGGGTTCCGGCGAGCAGTACTTC. V and J are TRBV28 and TRBJ2-7; D not resolved. The CDR3 length is 14 residues. Trimming removed 1 base from V and 6 bases from J, with 13 bases in between. The germline gives CDR1 MDHEN, CDR2 SYDVKM.

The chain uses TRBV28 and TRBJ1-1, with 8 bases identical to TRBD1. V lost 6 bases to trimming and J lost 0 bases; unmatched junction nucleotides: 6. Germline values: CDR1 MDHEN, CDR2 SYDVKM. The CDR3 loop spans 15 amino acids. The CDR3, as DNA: TGTGCCAGCAGCGAGACAGGGGCCCTGAACACTGAAGCTTTCTTT. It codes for CASSETGALNTEAFF. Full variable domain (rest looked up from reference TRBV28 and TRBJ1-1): DVKVTQSSRYLVKRTGEKVFLECVQDMDHENMFWYRQDPGLGLRLIYFSYDVKMKEKGDIPEGYSVSREKKERFSLILESASTNQTSMYLCASSETGALNTEAFFGQGTRLTVV.

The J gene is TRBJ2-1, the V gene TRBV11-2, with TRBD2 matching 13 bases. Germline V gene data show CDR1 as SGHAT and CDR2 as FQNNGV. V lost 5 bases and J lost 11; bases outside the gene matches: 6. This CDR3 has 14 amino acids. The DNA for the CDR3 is TGTGCCAGCAGCGCCGGGACTAGCGGGACCCAGCAGTTCTTC. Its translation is CASSAGTSGTQQFF.